This T cell receptor beta chain is from a study of cytomegalovirus exposure and HLA in healthy donors. Study details: Of the donors genotyped, several hundred in all, over 80% fell in the Caucasian-associated ancestry cluster.

The CDR3 has 14 amino acids. The V gene's germline CDR1 is MNHNS and CDR2 SASEGT. Trimming took off 1 base at V and 4 bases at J, with 8 bases between the two ends. Findings and limits, study-wide: Most TCR sequences were rare, but some public TCRs occurred in many donors. Segments of the TCR beta V type were, in most cases, productive about 87% or about 30% of the time in an earlier analysis. Later analysis reportedly placed an Asian-associated ancestry cluster below the roughly 680-donor mean in N-insertions.

The PCR employed 60 Vbeta primers together with 13 Jbeta primers. Measured with immunoSEQ multiplex PCR; TCRdb has only the in-frame clones, and not every one. The sample carries about 170,000 clones, roughly 85% recorded once. This clone has a handful of counts. No antigen is known for it. The same CDR3 also results from other DNA sequences found in this sample. The receptor was isolated from a young man in good health and CMV-seropositive. The sample comprised PBMCs. The V call is TRBV6-1, the J call TRBJ1-5, with a possible D match to TRBD1 (6 bases). CDR3 residues: CASSEGTANQPQHF. CDR3 nucleotides: TGTGCCAGCAGTGAAGGGACAGCGAATCAGCCCCAGCATTTT.